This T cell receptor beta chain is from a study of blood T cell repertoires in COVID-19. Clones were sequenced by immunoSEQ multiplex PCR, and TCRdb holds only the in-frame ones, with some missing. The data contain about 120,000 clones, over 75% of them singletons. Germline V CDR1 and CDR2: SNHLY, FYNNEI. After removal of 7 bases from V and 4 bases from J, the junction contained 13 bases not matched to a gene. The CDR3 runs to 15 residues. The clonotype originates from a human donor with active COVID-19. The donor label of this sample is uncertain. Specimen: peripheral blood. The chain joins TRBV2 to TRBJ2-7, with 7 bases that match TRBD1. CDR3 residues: CASNLPTGVDYEQYF. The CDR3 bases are TGTGCCAGCAATCTTCCAACAGGGGTGGATTACGAGCAGTACTTC.